This is a list of T cell receptor beta chains from one sample in a study of blood T cell repertoires in COVID-19. Sequencing used immunoSEQ multiplex PCR; TCRdb keeps in-frame clones, though not all of them. Among about 260,000 clones listed, 88% were seen once. Source material: peripheral blood. The receptor source for this set is a woman in her 30s with COVID-19, enrolled during active disease. Each CDR3 is given with its conserved first and last residue. A D gene is named only where the DNA matches it firmly. Some rows have no size entry. The others give once, few or many, or a class for an expanded clone.

v_call,d_call,j_call,clone_size,cdr3_aa,cdr3_nt
TRBV9,.,TRBJ2-3,once,CASSAGTTSTDTQYF,TGTGCCAGCAGCGCCGGGACAACTAGCACAGATACGCAGTATTTT
TRBV2,.,TRBJ1-5,.,CASSAETMTYQPQHF,TGTGCCAGCAGCGCCGAGACCATGACTTATCAGCCCCAGCATTTT
TRBV6-5,TRBD2,TRBJ2-1,.,CASTRSGRNYNEQFF,TGTGCCAGCACCCGCAGCGGGAGGAACTACAATGAGCAGTTCTTC
TRBV2,TRBD1,TRBJ1-4,few,CASTENRGRGEKLFF,TGTGCCAGCACCGAGAACAGGGGGCGAGGTGAAAAACTGTTTTTT
TRBV28,TRBD1,TRBJ2-7,.,CASGGTGPYEQYF,TGTGCCAGCGGTGGGACAGGACCATACGAGCAGTACTTC
TRBV9,.,TRBJ1-5,.,CASSVFGYCSNQPQHF,TGTGCCAGCAGCGTATTCGGTTATTGTAGCAATCAGCCCCAGCATTTT
TRBV4-3,.,TRBJ2-7,.,CASSQDQGTFYEQYF,TGCGCCAGCAGCCAAGATCAGGGGACCTTTTACGAGCAGTACTTC
TRBV7-9,TRBD2,TRBJ2-3,.,CASSLTSGRASDTQYF,TGTGCCAGCAGCTTAACAAGCGGGAGGGCATCCGATACGCAGTATTTT
TRBV7-9,TRBD1,TRBJ1-6,.,CASSSGTAASPLHF,TGTGCCAGCAGCTCCGGGACAGCTGCTTCACCCCTCCACTTT
TRBV24-1,.,TRBJ2-1,once,CATSARPRGANEQFF,TGTGCCACCAGTGCCCGCCCCAGGGGGGCGAATGAGCAGTTCTTC
TRBV5-1,.,TRBJ2-2,few,CASSLVRQGFTGELFF,TGCGCCAGCAGCTTGGTCCGGCAGGGGTTCACCGGGGAGCTGTTTTTT
TRBV28,TRBD2,TRBJ2-7,.,CASSPRREGQDEQYF,TGTGCCAGCAGTCCCAGGCGGGAGGGCCAAGACGAGCAGTACTTC
TRBV5-4,TRBD2,TRBJ2-1,.,CASSHKAGPSGDEQFF,TGTGCCAGCAGCCATAAAGCGGGTCCGAGCGGGGATGAGCAGTTCTTC
TRBV5-4,TRBD1,TRBJ2-2,.,CASSRLAGTGSGGELFF,TGTGCCAGCAGCCGGCTCGCGGGGACAGGGAGTGGCGGGGAGCTGTTTTTT
TRBV10-1,TRBD1,TRBJ2-7,.,CASRGDRGSYEQYF,TGCGCCAGCAGAGGCGACAGGGGTTCCTACGAGCAGTACTTC
TRBV21-1,.,TRBJ2-2,.,CASSKDIRGFTGELFF,TGTGCCAGCAGCAAAGATATCAGGGGCTTCACCGGGGAGCTGTTTTTT
TRBV9,.,TRBJ1-3,.,CASSLGGGYGNTIYF,TGTGCCAGCAGCCTAGGGGGAGGATATGGAAACACCATATATTTT
TRBV27,TRBD1,TRBJ2-2,.,CASSLFAGGSGELFF,TGTGCCAGCAGTTTATTTGCAGGGGGCAGCGGGGAGCTGTTTTTT
TRBV11-2,.,TRBJ1-1,once,CASSPRSNTEAFF,TGTGCCAGCAGCCCTCGGTCTAACACTGAAGCTTTCTTT
TRBV19,.,TRBJ1-5,.,CASSIGGRGRPQHF,TGTGCCAGTAGTATTGGGGGCCGAGGACGGCCCCAGCATTTT
TRBV24-1,TRBD1,TRBJ2-1,once,CATSDGTGAVRNYNEQFF,TGTGCCACCAGTGACGGTACAGGGGCTGTAAGGAACTACAATGAGCAGTTCTTC
TRBV6-5,TRBD2,TRBJ2-1,.,CASSLLAGGYNEQFF,TGTGCCAGCAGTTTGTTAGCGGGAGGTTACAATGAGCAGTTCTTC
TRBV4-3,.,TRBJ1-5,.,CASSQELGTLYQPQHF,TGCGCCAGCAGCCAAGAGTTGGGGACATTATATCAGCCCCAGCATTTT
TRBV5-4,TRBD2,TRBJ2-3,.,CASSLGLAGGYGTDTQYF,TGTGCCAGCAGCTTGGGACTAGCGGGAGGGTATGGCACAGATACGCAGTATTTT